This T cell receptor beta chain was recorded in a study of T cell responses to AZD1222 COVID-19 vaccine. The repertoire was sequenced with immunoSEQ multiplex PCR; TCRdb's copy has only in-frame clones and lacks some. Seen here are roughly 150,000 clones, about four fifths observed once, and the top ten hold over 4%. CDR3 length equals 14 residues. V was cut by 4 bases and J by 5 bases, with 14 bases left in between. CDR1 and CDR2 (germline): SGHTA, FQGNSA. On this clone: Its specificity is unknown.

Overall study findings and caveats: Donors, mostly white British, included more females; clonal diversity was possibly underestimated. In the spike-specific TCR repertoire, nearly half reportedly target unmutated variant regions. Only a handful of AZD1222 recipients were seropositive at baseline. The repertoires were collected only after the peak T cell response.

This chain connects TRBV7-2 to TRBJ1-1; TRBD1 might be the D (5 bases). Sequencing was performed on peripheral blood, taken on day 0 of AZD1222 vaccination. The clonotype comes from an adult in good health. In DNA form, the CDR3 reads TGTGCCAGCAGCTACGGGGGGAGAGCAACTGAAGCTTTCTTT. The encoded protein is CASSYGGRATEAFF.